Given below is one T cell receptor beta chain in context. The data derive from a study of radiation and T cells in renal cell carcinoma. Sequencing used immunoSEQ multiplex PCR; TCRdb keeps in-frame clones, though not all of them. The sample lists about 95,000 clones, around 88% occurring once. This CDR3 is 15 amino acids long. From germline, CDR1 is SNHLY and CDR2 FYNNEI. V was trimmed by 2 bases and J by 0 bases, leaving 10 bases between them. The time point was: baseline pretreatment blood. Stated treatment: 15 Gy SBRT to primary tumor, nephrectomy 4 weeks later. The V gene is TRBV2, the J gene TRBJ1-2; D is ambiguous. The TCR originated in a man aged 45-65 years with renal cell carcinoma. Specimen: blood, collected from a patient whose treatment included radiotherapy and nephrectomy. CDR3 loop: CASSENAVANYGYTF. For the CDR3, the DNA is TGTGCCAGCAGTGAAAATGCAGTTGCTAACTATGGCTACACCTTC. The full variable domain, rest sourced from reference TRBV2 and TRBJ1-2, is EPEVTQTPSHQVTQMGQEVILRCVPISNHLYFYWYRQILGQKVEFLVSFYNNEISEKSEIFDDQFSVERPDGSNFTLKIRSTKLEDSAMYFCASSENAVANYGYTFGSGTRLTVV.